This T cell receptor (beta chain) was recorded in a study of cytomegalovirus exposure and HLA in healthy donors. PCR used 60 Vbeta primers and 13 Jbeta primers. The data were produced by immunoSEQ multiplex PCR, yet TCRdb's version contains in-frame clones alone and is incomplete. Of about 130,000 clones listed, approximately 79% are singletons. Germline values: CDR1 MDHEN, CDR2 SYDVKM. The CDR3 is 14 residues long. Trimming removed 6 bases from V and 3 bases from J, with 13 bases in between. This receptor was obtained from a man aged 18-30 years in good health and CMV-seropositive. The material sequenced was PBMCs. The gene calls are TRBV28 and TRBJ2-3; D gene unclear. CDR3 in DNA: TGTGCCAGCAGACCGGCCGGCAGGACAGATACGCAGTATTTT. Amino acids: CASRPAGRTDTQYF.